The sequence of this TCR beta chain was determined in a study of T cell repertoires in cytomegalovirus infection. Study information: An indication of both CMV infection and matching HLA type came from public TCR beta signatures.

The CDR3 spans 13 residues. Trimming cost V 1 base and J 6 bases, with 10 bases left between them. This clonotype was seen ten or more times. Its antigen remains unidentified. TCRdb recomputed calls from the reads with MiXCR, one row per CDR3 protein. The sample has roughly 630,000 distinct CDR3 sequences, 20% to 25% seen once. Overall study findings and caveats: Based on cumulative public TCR beta family frequency, carriers of CMV plus the relevant HLA were identified. HLA-C-restricted CMV-specific TCR beta clonotypes were dominant in the ex vivo response.

Sequencing was done on a sample of CD8+ T cells from PBMCs. The clonotype originates from a human donor in good health (CMV status not recorded). Some clones in this sample may be carry-over from other donors' samples. The J gene is TRBJ2-7, the V gene TRBV12-3 or TRBV12-4, with D perhaps TRBD1 (7 bases). CDR3 DNA sequence: TGTGCCAGCAGTTTAGGACAGGGACTCGAGCAGTACGTC. It yields the protein CASSLGQGLEQYV.